This T cell receptor beta chain was identified in a study of blood T cell repertoires in COVID-19. Turning to the study itself: COVID-19 samples, acute and convalescent, were from the United States, Italy and Spain.

The CDR3 contains 12 residues. Germline V gene data show CDR1 as GTSNPN and CDR2 as SVGIG (reference sequence). The junction had 7 bases not matched to a gene; V was cut back by 8 bases and J by 4 bases. Assay used: immunoSEQ multiplex PCR; TCRdb lists only in-frame clones, some missing. The sample shows about 300,000 clones, 85% to 90% of them seen only once. The sequenced material came from peripheral blood. The TCR comes from a woman in her 30s with COVID-19, enrolled during active disease. The rearrangement links TRBV30 to TRBJ1-1, with 7 bases lining up with TRBD1. The CDR3 is CAGNRGPTEAFF. CDR3 DNA sequence: TGTGCCGGCAACAGGGGTCCCACTGAAGCTTTCTTT. The full variable domain, with the rest looked up from reference TRBV30 and TRBJ1-1, is SQTIHQWPATLVQPVGSPLSLECTVEGTSNPNLYWYRQAAGRGLQLLFYSVGIGQISSEVPQNLSASRPQDRQFILSSKKLLLSDSGFYLCAGNRGPTEAFFGQGTRLTVV.